This TCR beta chain was sequenced in a study of T cell repertoires in cytomegalovirus infection. Germline CDR1 reads LGHNA; CDR2 reads YNFKEQ. CDR3 size: 17 residues. V shed 1 base, J shed 0 bases, and the junction held 4 bases outside the gene matches. Study findings and constraints: Pooled public TCR beta family frequency picked out CMV carriers with the relevant HLA.

TCRdb independently ran MiXCR on the reads; one entry per CDR3 protein. The profile shows around 530,000 distinct CDR3 sequences, 15% to 20% of them singletons. Comments on this clonotype: The antigen is undetermined. The final CDR3 position lacks the conserved phenylalanine or tryptophan, pointing to a likely read error.

Sequencing was done on a sample of CD8+ T cells from PBMCs. The sequence derives from a human donor in good health (CMV status not recorded). Some clones in this sample may be carry-over from other donors' samples. The rearrangement uses TRBV4-2 and TRBJ2-1; TRBD2 agrees at 9 bases. In DNA form, the CDR3 reads TGTGCCAGCAGCCAAGGGCTAGCGGGGAGCTCCTACAATGAGCAGTTCTTA. This codes for CASSQGLAGSSYNEQFL.